This T cell receptor beta chain was sequenced during a study of shared clonotypes between healthy human individuals. Measured with immunoSEQ multiplex PCR; TCRdb has only the in-frame clones, and not every one. The table records fewer than 650,000 clones, 76% of them present only once. The specimen sequenced was PBMCs. The origin of this receptor is a woman aged 35 to 49 in good health. Some clones in this sample may be carry-over from other donors' samples.

The DNA of the CDR3 is TGTGCCAGAAGCAACGGGACAGAGTACCAAGAGACCCAGTACTTC. Translation: CARSNGTEYQETQYF. The J gene is TRBJ2-5, the V gene TRBV5-3; 7 bases match TRBD1. TRBV5-3 has ORF status, its function being uncertain. V gave up 4 bases and J gave up 0 bases; unmatched junction bases: 6. The CDR3 totals 15 residues.